The 9 T cell receptor beta chains listed next were all sequenced from one sample in a study of shared clonotypes between healthy human individuals. Assay: immunoSEQ multiplex PCR; the TCRdb copy retains only in-frame clones and omits some. Altogether approximately 1.5 million clones are present, approximately 98.5% being singletons, with the ten largest covering 0.3% to 0.45%. The specimen was naive CD4+ T cells sorted from blood. The sample's subset: CD45RA+ positively selected. These receptors came from a man aged 30-40 years in good health.

For this clone: Other DNA sequences in this specimen translate into the identical CDR3. The rearrangement joins TRBV5-1 to TRBJ1-5; unclear D gene. This CDR3 has 14 amino acids. V was trimmed by 0 bases and J by 0 bases, leaving 4 bases between them. Germline CDR1 reads SGHRS; CDR2 reads YFSETQ. CDR3 sequence reads: CASSLENSNQPQHF. In DNA form, the CDR3 reads TGCGCCAGCAGCTTGGAGAATAGCAATCAGCCCCAGCATTTT.

The rearrangement uses TRBV30 and TRBJ1-1; 10 bases are shared with TRBD1. Germline V gene lookup returns CDR1 GTSNPN and CDR2 SVGIG (reference sequence). J gave up 0 bases and V 3 bases, and 7 bases lay outside the gene matches. CDR3 length: 16 amino acids. The CDR3 DNA reads TGTGCCTGGAGGGGACAGGGACAGGGGTTGAACACTGAAGCTTTCTTT. The encoded protein is CAWRGQGQGLNTEAFF.

The rearrangement joins TRBV9 to TRBJ2-5, with D possibly TRBD2 on 6 matching bases. This CDR3 contains 12 residues. Germline CDR1 is SGDLS and CDR2 is YYNGEE. V lost 3 bases and J 4 bases, leaving 7 bases between the germline ends. The CDR3 bases are TGTGCCAGCAGCGGGAGGGGAGAGACCCAGTACTTC. Amino acid sequence: CASSGRGETQYF.

V usage is TRBV25-1 and J usage is TRBJ1-2; 8 bases map to TRBD1. The CDR3 contains 13 residues. V shed 6 bases and J 8 bases; nucleotides not matched to a gene: 8. Germline-derived CDR1 and CDR2 are MGHDK and SYGVNS. CDR3 residues: CASSSGQAVGYTF. The CDR3 DNA is TGTGCCAGCAGCTCGGGACAGGCGGTGGGCTACACCTTC.

This sequence joins TRBV5-5 and TRBJ1-1; tentatively, D is TRBD1 (6 bases). Trimming pared 0 bases from V and 3 bases from J, leaving 12 bases between. Germline values: CDR1 SGHKS, CDR2 YYEKEE (reference sequence). This CDR3 has 15 residues. The CDR3: CASSLVGGADTEAFF. CDR3 in DNA: TGTGCCAGCAGCTTGGTAGGGGGGGCGGACACTGAAGCTTTCTTT.

The genes are TRBV7-2 and TRBJ2-7; D not resolved. In germline, CDR1 is SGHTA, CDR2 FQGNSA. Trimming stripped 5 bases from V and 7 bases from J, with 15 bases between. The CDR3 consists of 13 residues. The CDR3 coding sequence is TGTGCCAGCAGCGCCCGACAAGGTGGGGAGCAGTACTTC. Translating gives CASSARQGGEQYF.

This clone showed up just once. The rearrangement joins TRBV7-2 to TRBJ2-2; no firm D call. Trimming removed 5 bases at V and 6 bases at J, with 4 bases between. Per the germline V gene, CDR1 is SGHTA and CDR2 is FQGNSA. The CDR3 loop spans 11 amino acids. CDR3 DNA sequence: TGTGCCAGCAGCAAACCCGGGGAGCTGTTTTTT. This gives the protein CASSKPGELFF.

The chain has TRBV28 and TRBJ2-1; 7 bases are shared with TRBD1. V gave up 6 bases and J gave up 9 bases; unmatched junction bases: 14. This CDR3 has 15 amino acids. CDR1 MDHEN and CDR2 SYDVKM come from the germline V gene. CDR3 sequence (DNA): TGTGCCAGCAGCCTAATTCGACAGGGTCCTAGTGAGCAGTTCTTC. Translated: CASSLIRQGPSEQFF. The full variable domain, completed using reference TRBV28 and TRBJ2-1, is DVKVTQSSRYLVKRTGEKVFLECVQDMDHENMFWYRQDPGLGLRLIYFSYDVKMKEKGDIPEGYSVSREKKERFSLILESASTNQTSMYLCASSLIRQGPSEQFFGPGTRLTVL.

This chain uses TRBV27 with TRBJ2-2, with D hard to call. Trimming stripped 6 bases from V and 2 bases from J, with 13 bases between. This CDR3 region has 15 residues. Germline V gives CDR1 MNHEY, CDR2 SMNVEV (reference sequence). The CDR3 reads CASSKRVANTGELFF. DNA for the CDR3: TGTGCCAGCAGCAAAAGGGTCGCAAACACCGGGGAGCTGTTTTTT.